Below, 31 T cell receptor beta chains from the same sample are listed, as sequenced in a study of blood T cell repertoires in COVID-19. Repertoires were generated with immunoSEQ multiplex PCR, while TCRdb's copy carries only in-frame clones and drops some. The table lists about 120,000 clones, around 89% of them singletons, with about 29% in the top ten. Sequenced: peripheral blood. These receptor sequences come from a man in his 70s with active or convalescent COVID-19.

V is TRBV9 and J is TRBJ2-7; 9 positions agree with TRBD2. The germline gives CDR1 SGDLS, CDR2 YYNGEE. CDR3 length equals 13 residues. The ends lost 4 bases at V and 5 bases at J; junction bases unmatched: 4. The CDR3 reads CASSLGLADEQYF. CDR3 in DNA: TGTGCCAGCAGCTTGGGACTAGCCGACGAGCAGTACTTC. Looking up the rest from reference TRBV9 and TRBJ2-7 gives the full variable domain: DSGVTQTPKHLITATGQRVTLRCSPRSGDLSVYWYQQSLDQGLQFLIQYYNGEERAKGNILERFSAQQFPDLHSELNLSSLELGDSALYFCASSLGLADEQYFGPGTRLTVT.

The chain combines TRBV6-6 with TRBJ1-1, with D maybe TRBD1 (5 bases). Germline lookup yields CDR1 MNHNY and CDR2 SVGAGI (reference sequence). The CDR3 contains 14 residues. Trimming took 5 bases from V and 5 from J, leaving 15 bases between them. CDR3 sequence: CASSVTGGRTEAFF. The CDR3 bases are TGTGCCAGCAGTGTGACGGGGGGGAGGACTGAAGCTTTCTTT.

This clone was found a few times. V usage is TRBV19 and J usage is TRBJ1-2; 10 bases line up with TRBD1. CDR1 and CDR2 from the germline V gene are LNHDA and SQIVND (reference sequence). CDR3 size: 13 residues. With 4 bases clipped from V and 8 bases from J, the junction kept 4 bases outside the gene matches. Here the CDR3 reads CASSRGQGTGYTF. The CDR3 DNA reads TGTGCCAGTAGTAGGGGACAGGGGACGGGCTACACCTTC.

The chain links TRBV3-1 (or the pseudogene TRBV3-2) to TRBJ2-1; D unclear. The germline V gene has CDR1 LGHDT and CDR2 YNNKEL (reference sequence). V was cut by 3 bases and J by 9 bases, with 9 bases left in between. The CDR3 length is 12 residues. The CDR3 region has the DNA TGTGCCAGCAGCCACCCGACTGGTGAGCAGTTCTTC. Translating gives CASSHPTGEQFF.

The rearrangement joins TRBV28 to TRBJ1-2, with D possibly TRBD1 on 5 matching bases. V was pared by 2 bases and J by 10 bases, with 17 bases between. Germline V gene data show CDR1 as MDHEN and CDR2 as SYDVKM. The CDR3 consists of 14 residues. CDR3 in amino acids: CASSLGAMGLDYTF. CDR3 sequence (DNA): TGTGCCAGCAGTTTAGGAGCCATGGGGCTTGACTACACCTTC.

This chain links TRBV18 with TRBJ2-2; TRBD2 is a possible D gene (5 bases). Germline loops: CDR1 KGHSH, CDR2 LQKENI. V lost 4 bases and J lost 3, with 9 bases in between. The CDR3 loop spans 14 amino acids. CDR3 nucleotide sequence: TGTGCCAGCTCACTTACTAGGGACACCGGGGAGCTGTTTTTT. Translating it yields CASSLTRDTGELFF.

This clone was detected only a few times. The chain joins TRBV19 to TRBJ1-2; no clear D. The germline V gene encodes CDR1 LNHDA and CDR2 SQIVND (reference sequence). The CDR3 runs to 13 residues. The V and J ends lost 8 bases and 2 bases respectively, with 12 bases between them. The CDR3 spells CASRTTPNYGYTF. CDR3 sequence (DNA): TGTGCCAGTCGTACGACACCGAACTATGGCTACACCTTC.

On this clone itself: At one boundary the junction diverges from the germline segment, which might be a read error. This chain connects TRBV5-1 to TRBJ2-2, with 8 positions matching TRBD1. Germline V gene lookup returns CDR1 SGHRS and CDR2 YFSETQ. CDR3 size: 14 residues. In DNA, the CDR3 is TGCGCCAGCAGTTTGGACAGGGCAGGCGGGGAGCTGTTTTTT. Its protein product is CASSLDRAGGELFF. Supplemented by reference TRBV5-1 and TRBJ2-2, the full variable domain reads KAGVTQTPRYLIKTRGQQVTLSCSPISGHRSVSWYQQTPGQGLQFLFEYFSETQRNKGNFPGRFSGRQFSNSRSEMNVSTLELGDSALYLCASSLDRAGGELFFGEGSRLTVL.

The J gene is TRBJ2-5, the V gene TRBV14; TRBD2 aligns across 11 bases. Germline values: CDR1 SGHDN, CDR2 FVKESK. The V segment lost 1 base and the J segment 3 bases; nucleotides outside the gene matches: 4. The CDR3 is made up of 16 amino acids. CDR3 bases: TGTGCCAGCAGCCAAGCTTATAGCGGGAGGGAAGAGACCCAGTACTTC. The encoded protein is CASSQAYSGREETQYF.

The chain is built from TRBV21-1 and TRBJ2-1; the table's D gene call, TRBD1, was not cross checked with the DNA. TRBV21-1 is a documented pseudogene. This CDR3 region has 18 residues. This CDR3 reads CASSLARQVEALYNEQFF. The CDR3 nucleotides read TGTGCCAGCAGCCTCGCCAGACAGGTTGAAGCTCTGTACAATGAGCAGTTCTTC.

This chain joins TRBV6-5 and TRBJ2-1; 7 nucleotides match TRBD2. Germline V gives CDR1 MNHEY, CDR2 SVGAGI. V was pared by 5 bases and J by 16 bases, with 20 bases of the junction left unmatched. This CDR3 is built from 15 residues. The CDR3 DNA reads as TGTGCCAGCAGTCAAACCTGGGACTACCCTACCCGCCAATTCTTC. It specifies CASSQTWDYPTRQFF.

This rearrangement joins TRBV7-9 to TRBJ1-2; a possible D gene is TRBD1 (5 bases). Looked up from germline, CDR1 is SEHNR and CDR2 is FQNEAQ (reference sequence). The V end lost 5 bases, the J end lost 6 bases, and 16 bases lay between the germline ends. CDR3 length equals 14 residues. CDR3 bases: TGTGCCAGCAGCGCTCAAGGGGCCAGCAATGGCTACACCTTC. Translation gives CASSAQGASNGYTF.

This chain uses TRBV2 with TRBJ2-3; 8 nucleotides align to TRBD2. This CDR3 spans 16 amino acids. V dropped 6 bases and J dropped 2; count of bases not matched to a gene: 10. CDR1 SNHLY and CDR2 FYNNEI come from the germline V gene. CDR3 in DNA: TGTGCCAGCAGCTACCCGATACTAGCGGACACAGATACGCAGTATTTT. Translated, it gives CASSYPILADTDTQYF. Looking up the rest from reference TRBV2 and TRBJ2-3 gives the full variable domain: EPEVTQTPSHQVTQMGQEVILRCVPISNHLYFYWYRQILGQKVEFLVSFYNNEISEKSEIFDDQFSVERPDGSNFTLKIRSTKLEDSAMYFCASSYPILADTDTQYFGPGTRLTVL.

The gene calls are TRBV28 and TRBJ2-7, with a possible D match to TRBD2 (5 bases). Germline V CDR1 and CDR2: MDHEN, SYDVKM. The CDR3 spans 12 residues. With 8 bases removed from V and 5 bases from J, the gap between germline ends came to 13 bases. The DNA for the CDR3 is TGTGCCAGCGAGGGATTTGGGAACGAGCAGTACTTC. It is translated as CASEGFGNEQYF.

The chain combines TRBV4-2 with TRBJ2-1; 8 bases are a match to TRBD2. V dropped 4 bases and J dropped 0; count of bases not matched to a gene: 5. CDR1 is LGHNA and CDR2 is YNFKEQ in the germline V gene. The CDR3 covers 16 residues. CDR3 nucleotide sequence: TGTGCCAGCAGCCTCCAAACTAGCGGCTCCTACAATGAGCAGTTCTTC. Translation gives CASSLQTSGSYNEQFF.

This chain joins TRBV27 and TRBJ1-5; D remains ambiguous. The CDR3 sequence is 14 residues long. Germline loops: CDR1 MNHEY, CDR2 SMNVEV (reference sequence). Trimming pared 6 bases from V and 0 bases from J, leaving 9 bases between. CDR3 nucleotide sequence: TGTGCCAGCAGCCGAGGAGTTAGCAATCAGCCCCAGCATTTT. It specifies CASSRGVSNQPQHF.

This chain joins TRBV5-1 and TRBJ2-3, with D perhaps matching TRBD1 (6 bases). The CDR3 consists of 15 residues. V gave up 4 bases and J gave up 0 bases, with 12 bases separating them. CDR1 SGHRS and CDR2 YFSETQ come from the germline V gene. The CDR3 region has the DNA TGCGCCAGCAGCCAAGACAGGTCTAGCACAGATACGCAGTATTTT. Translated: CASSQDRSSTDTQYF.

This rearrangement joins TRBV4-1 to TRBJ1-1; weak D call: TRBD1 (6 bases). Germline-derived CDR1 and CDR2 are MGHRA and YSYEKL. V was pared by 0 bases and J by 0 bases, with 8 bases between. CDR3 length: 15 residues. DNA of the CDR3: TGCGCCAGCAGCCAAGATGGACAGCTGAACACTGAAGCTTTCTTT. It yields the protein CASSQDGQLNTEAFF.

The chain employs TRBV6-4 and TRBJ1-5; D call uncertain. This CDR3 region has 15 residues. Germline CDR1 is MRHNA and CDR2 is SNTAGT. V was clipped by 0 bases and J by 4 bases, with 10 bases between them. CDR3 DNA: TGTGCCAGCAGTGACTCCTGGCACCCGAATCAGCCCCAGCATTTT. Its translation is CASSDSWHPNQPQHF.

The V and J genes are TRBV7-2 and TRBJ1-5; D is unclear. Looked up from germline, CDR1 is SGHTA and CDR2 is FQGNSA. The CDR3 is 13 residues long. Trimming left V 5 bases short and J 6 bases short, with 11 bases between. CDR3 nucleotide sequence: TGTGCCAGCAGCGGGCCAATGGCTCAGCCCCAGCATTTT. This translates into CASSGPMAQPQHF.

The chain couples TRBV28 to TRBJ2-4; possibly TRBD1 for D (6 bases). CDR1 and CDR2 (germline): MDHEN, SYDVKM. The CDR3 consists of 16 residues. The ends were cut back, 5 bases at V and 1 base at J, with 15 bases in the middle. The CDR3 is CASSPGGAGAKNIQYF. CDR3 bases: TGTGCCAGCAGTCCTGGGGGCGCCGGGGCCAAAAACATTCAGTACTTC.

This chain uses TRBV11-2 with TRBJ2-3; TRBD2 matches at 10 bases. Germline CDR1 SGHAT, CDR2 FQNNGV. V gave up 3 bases and J gave up 6 bases; unmatched junction bases: 6. The CDR3 is made up of 15 amino acids. CDR3 in DNA: TGTGCCAGCAGCTTGGTCACTAGCGGGGCTGATACGCAGTATTTT. Translating it yields CASSLVTSGADTQYF.

The V and J genes are TRBV5-6 and TRBJ1-2; TRBD1 is a possible D gene (6 bases). From germline, CDR1 is SGHDT and CDR2 YYEEEE. The CDR3 runs to 14 residues. V shed 4 bases and J shed 2 bases, with 12 bases lying between them. The CDR3 reads CASSELTGNYGYTF. Written as DNA, the CDR3 is TGTGCCAGCAGCGAACTAACAGGGAACTATGGCTACACCTTC.

The chain joins TRBV19 to TRBJ2-1, with 9 positions matching TRBD2. In germline, CDR1 is LNHDA, CDR2 SQIVND (reference sequence). The CDR3 runs 15 residues. V lost 7 bases, J lost 4 bases, and 8 bases stayed unmatched. DNA of the CDR3: TGTGCCAGTAATAGCGGGAGTGTCAGGTACAATGAGCAGTTCTTC. Protein product: CASNSGSVRYNEQFF.

The V call is TRBV11-2, the J call TRBJ1-2, with 7 bases fitting TRBD1. This CDR3 has 15 residues. The junction had 11 bases not matched to a gene; V was cut back by 6 bases and J by 4 bases. Germline CDR1 and CDR2: SGHAT and FQNNGV. The DNA for the CDR3 is TGTGCCAGCAGTTCTCCGGGACAGTCCATCTATGGCTACACCTTC. This encodes CASSSPGQSIYGYTF.

The chain joins TRBV11-2 to TRBJ2-3; maybe TRBD2 (6 bases). The CDR3 length is 15 residues. Germline lookup yields CDR1 SGHAT and CDR2 FQNNGV. Trimming left V 1 base short and J 2 bases short, with 10 bases between. The CDR3 sequence: CASSLGPGDTDTQYF. CDR3 sequence (DNA): TGTGCCAGCAGCTTAGGTCCGGGAGACACAGATACGCAGTATTTT.

The genes are TRBV19 and TRBJ2-1; 11 nucleotides agree with TRBD2. Trimming removed 5 bases from V and 1 base from J; junction bases left unmatched: 7. Germline V gene sequence: CDR1 LNHDA, CDR2 SQIVND (reference sequence). The CDR3 is 17 amino acids. The CDR3 here is CASSVSTSGASYNEQFF. The CDR3 coding sequence is TGTGCCAGTAGTGTCTCGACTAGCGGGGCTTCCTACAATGAGCAGTTCTTC. Based on the CDR3 plus reference TRBV19 and TRBJ2-1, the full variable domain is DGGITQSPKYLFRKEGQNVTLSCEQNLNHDAMYWYRQDPGQGLRLIYYSQIVNDFQKGDIAEGYSVSREKKESFPLTVTSAQKNPTAFYLCASSVSTSGASYNEQFFGPGTRLTVL.

The V and J genes are TRBV5-1 and TRBJ2-3, with 7 bases aligning to TRBD1. Trimming at V came to 3 bases and at J to 1 base, leaving 8 bases not matched to a gene. CDR3 length equals 16 residues. Germline loops: CDR1 SGHRS, CDR2 YFSETQ. The CDR3 DNA reads TGCGCCAGCAGCTCTACCGGCGACAGGGGCACAGATACGCAGTATTTT. It encodes CASSSTGDRGTDTQYF. The whole variable domain, remainder taken from reference TRBV5-1 and TRBJ2-3, is KAGVTQTPRYLIKTRGQQVTLSCSPISGHRSVSWYQQTPGQGLQFLFEYFSETQRNKGNFPGRFSGRQFSNSRSEMNVSTLELGDSALYLCASSSTGDRGTDTQYFGPGTRLTVL.

The V call is TRBV4-1, the J call TRBJ2-3, with D possibly matching TRBD2 (5 bases). Germline lookup yields CDR1 MGHRA and CDR2 YSYEKL. This CDR3 region has 15 residues. V was clipped by 4 bases and J by 3 bases, with 14 bases between them. CDR3 sequence reads: CASSPQQLGTDTQYF. CDR3 bases: TGCGCCAGCAGCCCTCAGCAACTAGGGACAGATACGCAGTATTTT.

The chain links TRBV5-1 to TRBJ1-1; TRBD1 matches at 8 bases. The J segment lost 1 base and the V segment lost 0 bases, leaving 5 bases of the junction unmatched. Germline loops: CDR1 SGHRS, CDR2 YFSETQ. This CDR3 is built from 16 residues. The CDR3 here is CASSLGTGTGNTEAFF. In nucleotides, the CDR3 is TGCGCCAGCAGCTTGGGGACCGGGACAGGGAACACTGAAGCTTTCTTT.

The V gene is TRBV11-2, the J gene TRBJ2-3; 7 bases agree with TRBD2. The CDR3 extends over 15 amino acids. V lost 1 base, J lost 3 bases, and 4 bases stayed unmatched. Germline CDR1 and CDR2: SGHAT and FQNNGV. CDR3 amino acids: CASSLGGSETDTQYF. The CDR3 DNA is TGTGCCAGCAGCTTAGGCGGGAGCGAGACAGATACGCAGTATTTT.